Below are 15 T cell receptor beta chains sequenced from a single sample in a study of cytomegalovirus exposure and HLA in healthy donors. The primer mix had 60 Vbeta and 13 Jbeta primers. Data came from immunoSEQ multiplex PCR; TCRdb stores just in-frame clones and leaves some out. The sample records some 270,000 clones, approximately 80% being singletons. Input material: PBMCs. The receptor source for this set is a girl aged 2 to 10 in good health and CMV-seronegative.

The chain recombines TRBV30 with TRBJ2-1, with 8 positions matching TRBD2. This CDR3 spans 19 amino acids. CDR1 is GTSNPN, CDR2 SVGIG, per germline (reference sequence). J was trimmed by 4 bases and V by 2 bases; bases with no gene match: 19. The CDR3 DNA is TGTGCCTGGAGTCCCTCCCGCGGGGGGCCCAACCTTTTATACAATGAGCAGTTCTTC. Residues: CAWSPSRGGPNLLYNEQFF.

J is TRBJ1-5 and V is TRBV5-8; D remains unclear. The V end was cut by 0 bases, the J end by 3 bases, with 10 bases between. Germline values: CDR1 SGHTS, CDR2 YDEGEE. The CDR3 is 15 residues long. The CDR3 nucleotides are TGTGCCAGCAGCTTGGACCCGCGGGCCAATCAGCCCCAGCATTTT. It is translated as CASSLDPRANQPQHF.

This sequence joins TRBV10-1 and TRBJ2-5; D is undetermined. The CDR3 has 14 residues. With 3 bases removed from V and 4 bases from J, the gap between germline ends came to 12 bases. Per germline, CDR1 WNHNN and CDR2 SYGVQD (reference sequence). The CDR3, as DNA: TGCGCCAGCAGTGATTCGCGTCGAGGAGAGACCCAGTACTTC. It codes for CASSDSRRGETQYF.

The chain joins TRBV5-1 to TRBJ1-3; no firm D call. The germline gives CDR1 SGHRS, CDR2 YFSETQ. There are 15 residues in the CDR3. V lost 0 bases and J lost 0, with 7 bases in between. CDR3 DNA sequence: TGCGCCAGCAGCTTGGCTGTCGGCTCTGGAAACACCATATATTTT. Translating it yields CASSLAVGSGNTIYF.

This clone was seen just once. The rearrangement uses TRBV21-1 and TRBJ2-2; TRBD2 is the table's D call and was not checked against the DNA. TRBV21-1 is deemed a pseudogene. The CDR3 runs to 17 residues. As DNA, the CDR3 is TGTGCCAGCAGCAAAGCCTCCCTAAATGAATTGACCGGGGAGCTGTTTTTT. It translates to CASSKASLNELTGELFF.

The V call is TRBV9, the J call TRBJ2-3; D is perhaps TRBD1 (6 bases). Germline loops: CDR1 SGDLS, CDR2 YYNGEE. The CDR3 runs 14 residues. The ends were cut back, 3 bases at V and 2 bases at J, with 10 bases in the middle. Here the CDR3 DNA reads TGTGCCAGCAGCGCCGACAGGCTCACAGATACGCAGTATTTT. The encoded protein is CASSADRLTDTQYF.

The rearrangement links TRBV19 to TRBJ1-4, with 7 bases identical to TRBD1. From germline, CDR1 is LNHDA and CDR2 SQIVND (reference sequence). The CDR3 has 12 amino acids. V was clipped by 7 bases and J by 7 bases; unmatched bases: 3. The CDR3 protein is CASNTGAEKLFF. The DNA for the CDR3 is TGTGCCAGTAATACAGGGGCTGAAAAACTGTTTTTT.

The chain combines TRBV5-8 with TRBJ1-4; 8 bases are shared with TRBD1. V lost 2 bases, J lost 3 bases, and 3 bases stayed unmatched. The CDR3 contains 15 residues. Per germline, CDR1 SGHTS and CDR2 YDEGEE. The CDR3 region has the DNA TGTGCCAGCAGCTTTGGACAGGGAGCTAATGAAAAACTGTTTTTT. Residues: CASSFGQGANEKLFF. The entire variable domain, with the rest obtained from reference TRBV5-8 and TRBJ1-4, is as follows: EAGVTQSPTHLIKTRGQQATLRCSPISGHTSVYWYQQALGLGLQFLLWYDEGEERNRGNFPPRFSGRQFPNYSSELNVNALELEDSALYLCASSFGQGANEKLFFGSGTQLSVL.

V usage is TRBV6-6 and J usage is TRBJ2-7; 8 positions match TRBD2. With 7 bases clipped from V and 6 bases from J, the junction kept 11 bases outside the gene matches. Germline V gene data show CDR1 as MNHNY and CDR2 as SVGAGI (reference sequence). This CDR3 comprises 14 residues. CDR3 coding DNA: TGTGCCAGCACTATGGGACTAGAAGGGAGCGAGCAGTACTTC. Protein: CASTMGLEGSEQYF.

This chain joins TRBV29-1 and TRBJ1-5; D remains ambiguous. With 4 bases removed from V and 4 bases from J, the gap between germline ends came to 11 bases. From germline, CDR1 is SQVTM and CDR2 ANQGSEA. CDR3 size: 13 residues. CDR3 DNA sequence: TGCAGCGTTGTAGCGAGTCTGAATCAGCCCCAGCATTTT. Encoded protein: CSVVASLNQPQHF. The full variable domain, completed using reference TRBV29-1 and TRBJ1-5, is SAVISQKPSRDICQRGTSLTIQCQVDSQVTMMFWYRQQPGQSLTLIATANQGSEATYESGFVIDKFPISRPNLTFSTLTVSNMSPEDSSIYLCSVVASLNQPQHFGDGTRLSIL.

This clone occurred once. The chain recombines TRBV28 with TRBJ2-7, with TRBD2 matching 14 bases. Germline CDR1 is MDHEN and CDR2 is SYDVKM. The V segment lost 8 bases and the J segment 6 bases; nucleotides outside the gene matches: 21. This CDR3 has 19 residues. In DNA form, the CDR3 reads TGTGCCAGCGGGGAGGTGGGGTACCATGGACTAGCGGGGGGATCCGAGCAGTACTTC. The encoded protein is CASGEVGYHGLAGGSEQYF.

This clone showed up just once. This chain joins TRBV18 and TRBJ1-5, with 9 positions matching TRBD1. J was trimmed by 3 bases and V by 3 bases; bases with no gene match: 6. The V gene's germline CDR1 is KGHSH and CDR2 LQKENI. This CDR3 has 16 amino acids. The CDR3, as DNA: TGTGCCAGCTCACCGGGGGGGACAGGGCACAATCAGCCCCAGCATTTT. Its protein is CASSPGGTGHNQPQHF. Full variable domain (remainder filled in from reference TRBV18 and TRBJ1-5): NAGVMQNPRHLVRRRGQEARLRCSPMKGHSHVYWYRQLPEEGLKFMVYLQKENIIDESGMPKERFSAEFPKEGPSILRIQQVVRGDSAAYFCASSPGGTGHNQPQHFGDGTRLSIL.

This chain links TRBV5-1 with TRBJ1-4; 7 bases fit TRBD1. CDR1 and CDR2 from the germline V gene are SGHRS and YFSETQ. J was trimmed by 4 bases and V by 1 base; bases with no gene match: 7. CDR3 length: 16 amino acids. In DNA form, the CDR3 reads TGCGCCAGCAGCTTGAGGTTTAGGGGGCTTAATGAAAAACTGTTTTTT. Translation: CASSLRFRGLNEKLFF.

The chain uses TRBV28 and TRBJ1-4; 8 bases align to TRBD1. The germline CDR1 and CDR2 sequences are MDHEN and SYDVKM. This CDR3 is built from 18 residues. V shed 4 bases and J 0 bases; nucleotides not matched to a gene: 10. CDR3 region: CASSWTGFSVTTNEKLFF. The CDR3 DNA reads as TGTGCCAGCAGTTGGACAGGGTTTTCGGTTACAACTAATGAAAAACTGTTTTTT.

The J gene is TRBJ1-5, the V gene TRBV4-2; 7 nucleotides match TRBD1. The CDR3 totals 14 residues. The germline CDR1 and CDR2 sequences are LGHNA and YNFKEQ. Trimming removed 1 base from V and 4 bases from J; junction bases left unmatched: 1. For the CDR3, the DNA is TGTGCCAGCAGCCAAGGGGACAGAAATCAGCCCCAGCATTTT. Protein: CASSQGDRNQPQHF.